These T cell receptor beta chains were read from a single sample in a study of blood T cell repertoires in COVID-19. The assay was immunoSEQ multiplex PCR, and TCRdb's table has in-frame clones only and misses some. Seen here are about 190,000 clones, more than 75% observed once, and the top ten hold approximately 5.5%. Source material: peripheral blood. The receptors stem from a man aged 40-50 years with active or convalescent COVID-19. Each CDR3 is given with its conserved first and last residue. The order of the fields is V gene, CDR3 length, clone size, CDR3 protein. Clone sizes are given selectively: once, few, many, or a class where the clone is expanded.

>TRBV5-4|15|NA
CASSFSRGGLETQYF
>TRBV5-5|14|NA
CASSFLGGDQPQHF
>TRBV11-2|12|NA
CASRGGNYEQYF
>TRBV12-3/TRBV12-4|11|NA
CASERGGEAFF
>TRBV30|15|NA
CAWSVGKLAENTIYF
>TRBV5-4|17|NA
CASSTPRTGGLGETQYF
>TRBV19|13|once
CASETGWGNTIYF
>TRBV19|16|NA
CASTDKTGKSNQPQHF
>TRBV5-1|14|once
CASSAGDREIGAFF
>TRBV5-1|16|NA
CASSLRRQGGSYEQYF
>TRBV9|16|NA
CASSVGGLAGGNEQFF
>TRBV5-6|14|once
CASSYGQVADGYTF
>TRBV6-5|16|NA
CASSYSGTATNEKLFF
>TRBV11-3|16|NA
CASSLGPRNLGNTIYF
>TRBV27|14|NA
CASSPGQGTSGYTF
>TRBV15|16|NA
CATSGEQASSYNEQFF
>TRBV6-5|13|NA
CASRPGQSYGYTF
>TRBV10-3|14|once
CAISESGGVGEQYF
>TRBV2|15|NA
CASSESPTEYNEQFF
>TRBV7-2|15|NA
CASSSRGRGNYGYTF
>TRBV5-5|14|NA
CASSSGQGTDTQYF
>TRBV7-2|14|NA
CASSLVGGRETQYF
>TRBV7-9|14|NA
CASSFGTSGNEQFF
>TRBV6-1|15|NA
CASSEIGQGFGGYTF
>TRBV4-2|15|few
CASSQRGQGYQPQHF
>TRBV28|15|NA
CASSLSQGAKNIQYF
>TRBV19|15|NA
CASSPKTGAPYEQYF
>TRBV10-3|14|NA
CAISVDRGNTEAFF
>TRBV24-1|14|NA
CATSLSGGQETQYF
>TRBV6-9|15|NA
CASSSAGGPTGELFF
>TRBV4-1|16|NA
CASSQDWTAENTEAFF
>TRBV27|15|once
CASSGVGQGGGTQYF
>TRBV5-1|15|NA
CASSLDRRSGNTIYF
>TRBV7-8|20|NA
CASSTRRTGSELAGYNEQFF
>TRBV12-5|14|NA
CASEQREVPGELFF
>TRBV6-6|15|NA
CASSFKDTLFYEQYF
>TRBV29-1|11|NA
CSGTSAYEQYF
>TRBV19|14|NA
CASSMDAGRTEAFF
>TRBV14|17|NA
CASSQVHRQGRGTEAFF
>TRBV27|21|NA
CASSPGDRAIFSSSYNSPLHF
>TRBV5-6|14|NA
CASSRDSTNYGYTF
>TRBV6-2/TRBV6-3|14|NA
CASSVQGANTEAFF
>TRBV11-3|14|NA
CASRQGAAYNEQFF
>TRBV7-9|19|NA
CASSFYHRTGTGSTDTQYF
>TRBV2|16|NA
CASLLPGLAGRNEQFF
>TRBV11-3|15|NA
CASSTRRQLQETQYF
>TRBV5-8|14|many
CASSFTGSGNTIYF
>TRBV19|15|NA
CASSFPGTGNSPLHF
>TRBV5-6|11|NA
CASSLLGSAFF
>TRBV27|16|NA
CASSFLSTGGYTEAFF
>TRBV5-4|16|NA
CASSLSRGLSNYGYTF
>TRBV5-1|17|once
CASSSWTDQRVRCEQYF
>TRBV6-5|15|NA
CASSYSTGLAYEQYF
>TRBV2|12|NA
CASSDRNTEAFF
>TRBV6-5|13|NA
CASSSGNNQPQHF